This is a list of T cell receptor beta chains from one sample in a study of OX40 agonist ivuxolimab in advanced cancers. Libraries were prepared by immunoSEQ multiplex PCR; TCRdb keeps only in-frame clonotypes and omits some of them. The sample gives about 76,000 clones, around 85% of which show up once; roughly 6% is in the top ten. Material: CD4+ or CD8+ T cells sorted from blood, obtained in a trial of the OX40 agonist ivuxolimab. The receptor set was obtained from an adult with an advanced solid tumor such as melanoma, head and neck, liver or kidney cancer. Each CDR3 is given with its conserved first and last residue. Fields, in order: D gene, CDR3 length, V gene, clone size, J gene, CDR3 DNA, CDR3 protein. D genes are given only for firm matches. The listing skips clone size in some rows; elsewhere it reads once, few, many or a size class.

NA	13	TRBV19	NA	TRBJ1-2	TGTGCCAGTAGTATTTCGGGGTCCTATGGCTACACCTTC	CASSISGSYGYTF
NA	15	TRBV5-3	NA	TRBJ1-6	TGTGCCAGAAGCTTACGGGGCACGATCCCTTCACCCCTCCACTTT	CARSLRGTIPSPLHF
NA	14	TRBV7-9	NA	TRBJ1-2	TGTGCCAGCAGCTTAGTTACGGGGAACTATGGCTACACCTTC	CASSLVTGNYGYTF
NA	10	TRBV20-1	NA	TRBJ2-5	TGCAGTATGGGACAAGAGACCCAGTACTTC	CSMGQETQYF
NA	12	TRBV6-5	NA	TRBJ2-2	TGTGCCAGCAGGCGGAACACCGGGGAGCTGTTTTTT	CASRRNTGELFF
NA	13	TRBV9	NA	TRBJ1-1	TGTGCCAGCAGCGTTACAGTCAACACTGAAGCTTTCTTT	CASSVTVNTEAFF
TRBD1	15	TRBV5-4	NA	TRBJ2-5	TGTGCCAGCAGCTTGGTAGGACAGGGATGGGAGACCCAGTACTTC	CASSLVGQGWETQYF
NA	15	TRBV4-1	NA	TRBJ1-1	TGCGCCAGCAGCCAGCCGACAGGACCAAACACTGAAGCTTTCTTT	CASSQPTGPNTEAFF
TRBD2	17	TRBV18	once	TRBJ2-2	TGTGCCAGCTCACCAGGACTAGCGGGAGTCAACACCGGGGAGCTGTTTTTT	CASSPGLAGVNTGELFF
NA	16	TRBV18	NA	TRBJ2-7	TGTGCCAGCTCAAATACGTTGAACAGCGAAACTTACGAGCAGTACTTC	CASSNTLNSETYEQYF
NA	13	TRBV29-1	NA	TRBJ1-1	TGCAGCGTTGAACCTCCGGGACACAATGAAGCTTTCTTT	CSVEPPGHNEAFF
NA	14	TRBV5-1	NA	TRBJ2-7	TGCGCCAGCAGCTGGACTACGGACTCCTACGAGCAGTACTTC	CASSWTTDSYEQYF
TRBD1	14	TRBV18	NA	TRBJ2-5	TGTGCCAGCTCACCCGGGACAGTAGAAGAGACCCAGTACTTC	CASSPGTVEETQYF
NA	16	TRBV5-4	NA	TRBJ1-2	TGTGCCAGCAGCTTGGCCGGGGCAGTGCTGAACTATGGCTACACCTTC	CASSLAGAVLNYGYTF
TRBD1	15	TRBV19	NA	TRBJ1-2	TGTGCCAGTAGTTCTACAGGGGGAGCTAACTATGGCTACACCTTC	CASSSTGGANYGYTF
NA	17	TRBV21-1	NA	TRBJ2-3	TGTGCCAGCAGCCCCCTTAGCGGGAAACTGATCACAGATACGCAGTATTTT	CASSPLSGKLITDTQYF
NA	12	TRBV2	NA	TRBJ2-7	TGTGCCAGCCGAAGGACCGGCTACGAGCAGTACTTC	CASRRTGYEQYF
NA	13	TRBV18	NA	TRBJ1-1	TGTGCCAGCTCACCGGGGCCGGGCTCTGAAGCTTTCTTT	CASSPGPGSEAFF